This paragraph covers one TCR beta chain sequence. This CDR3 is built from 16 residues. V was shortened by 4 bases and J by 0 bases, with 12 bases between the two germline ends. Germline CDR1 reads SEHNR; CDR2 reads FQNEAQ (reference sequence). The data stem from a study of blood T cell repertoires in COVID-19. In the study overall: Samples taken during acute and convalescent COVID-19 were collected in the United States, Italy and Spain. Sample material is recorded as cDNA or gDNA derived from T cells, B-cell-depleted T cells, or PBMCs.

In the source study's methods: Reference gene primers were amplified, and this amplification served to estimate nucleated cell counts. The table came from immunoSEQ multiplex PCR; TCRdb's copy has only in-frame clones and leaves some out. The V and J calls and clone size come from that table; D and trimming were worked out from the DNA. The data show hundreds of thousands of clones, around nine tenths seen once. The source material was peripheral blood. The origin of this receptor is a woman between 18 and 30 years old who had recovered from COVID-19. The gene calls are TRBV7-9 and TRBJ2-2; no definite D call. This chain's CDR3 is CASSSQLSANTGELFF. DNA for the CDR3: TGTGCCAGCAGCTCCCAACTAAGCGCGAACACCGGGGAGCTGTTTTTT.